This T cell receptor (beta chain) was captured by sequencing in a study of response to subunit inactivated influenza vaccine. Comment on this clonotype: Its antigen is unidentified.

General observations from the study: After each seasonal influenza vaccination, few new T cells are recruited, the authors suggested.

The CDR3 has 16 residues. V lost 5 bases, J lost 8 bases, and 13 bases stayed unmatched. Germline V gene lookup returns CDR1 SGHTA and CDR2 FQGNSA. From the RT-PCR reads, TCRdb called clonotypes with MiXCR, one entry per CDR3 protein. Found here are about 480,000 distinct CDR3 sequences, roughly 27% of them singletons; the top ten hold about 1.9%. Sequencing was performed on CD4+ T cells sorted from PBMCs, taken around 5 days after vaccination. The chain recombines TRBV7-2 with TRBJ1-4; 8 bases match TRBD1. The TCR was taken from a man aged 50 or older who received an inactivated influenza vaccine. The CDR3 nucleotides are TGTGCCAGCAGCAAGGACAGGGCGGCTTCTGGGGAAAAACTGTTTTTT. This translates into CASSKDRAASGEKLFF. Full variable domain (outside the CDR3, taken from reference TRBV7-2 and TRBJ1-4): GAGVSQSPSNKVTEKGKDVELRCDPISGHTALYWYRQSLGQGLEFLIYFQGNSAPDKSGLPSDRFSAERTGGSVSTLTIQRTQQEDSAVYLCASSKDRAASGEKLFFGSGTQLSVL.